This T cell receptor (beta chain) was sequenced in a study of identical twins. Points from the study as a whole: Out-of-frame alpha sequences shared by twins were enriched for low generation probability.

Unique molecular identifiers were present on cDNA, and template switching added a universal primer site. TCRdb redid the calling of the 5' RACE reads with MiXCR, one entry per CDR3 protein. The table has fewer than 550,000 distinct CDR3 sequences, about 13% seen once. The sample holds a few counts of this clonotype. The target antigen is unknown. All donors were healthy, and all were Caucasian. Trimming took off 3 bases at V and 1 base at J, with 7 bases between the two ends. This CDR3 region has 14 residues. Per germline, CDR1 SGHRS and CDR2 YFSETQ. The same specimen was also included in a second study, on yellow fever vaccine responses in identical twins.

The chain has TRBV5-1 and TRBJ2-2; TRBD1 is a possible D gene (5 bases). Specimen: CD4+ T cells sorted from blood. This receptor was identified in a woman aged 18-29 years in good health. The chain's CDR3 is CASSWGLNTGELFF. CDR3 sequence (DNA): TGCGCCAGCAGCTGGGGCCTGAACACCGGGGAGCTGTTTTTT.